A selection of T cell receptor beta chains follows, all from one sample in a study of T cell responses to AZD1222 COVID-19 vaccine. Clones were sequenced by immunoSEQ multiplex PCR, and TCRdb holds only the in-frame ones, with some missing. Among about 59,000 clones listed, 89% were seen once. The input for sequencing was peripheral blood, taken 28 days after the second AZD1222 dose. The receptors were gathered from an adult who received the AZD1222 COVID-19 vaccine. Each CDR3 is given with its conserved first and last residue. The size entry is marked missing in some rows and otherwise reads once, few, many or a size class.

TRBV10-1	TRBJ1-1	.	CASRGQSGAEAFF
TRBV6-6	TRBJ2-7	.	CASSYLRQGGPYEQYF
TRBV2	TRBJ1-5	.	CASSQEHSNQPQHF
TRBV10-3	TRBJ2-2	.	CAISYLNYDRGVTGELFF
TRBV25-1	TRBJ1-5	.	CASSEGRERQPQHF
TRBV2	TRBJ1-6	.	CASSEGSRNSYNSPLHF
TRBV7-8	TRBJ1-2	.	CASSVATANYGYTF
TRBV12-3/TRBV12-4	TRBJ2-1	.	CASIQGAVDEQFF
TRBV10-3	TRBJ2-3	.	CAIRGGKHTDTQYF
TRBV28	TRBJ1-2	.	CASSSPIVGQVYGYTF
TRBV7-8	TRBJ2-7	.	CASSLVFRLGEQYF
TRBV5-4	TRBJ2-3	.	CASSLQGPDTQYF
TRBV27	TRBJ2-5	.	CASSTTTGGEIETQYF
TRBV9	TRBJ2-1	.	CASSVVRPRPRVAYNEQFF
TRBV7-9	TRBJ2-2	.	CASSPGTTNTGELFF
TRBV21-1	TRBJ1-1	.	CASSPGATVYTEAFF
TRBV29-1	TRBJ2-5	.	CSANRGFVETQYF
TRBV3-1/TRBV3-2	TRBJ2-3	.	CASSQRGLAGRTDTQYF
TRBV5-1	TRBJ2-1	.	CASSLDTGGGYNEQFF
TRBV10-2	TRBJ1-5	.	CASSGREYSNQPQHF
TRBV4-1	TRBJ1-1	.	CASSQDLGGTKPDNTEAFF
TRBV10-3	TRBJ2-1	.	CAISGTSKGEQFF
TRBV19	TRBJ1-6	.	CASSTGPYNSPLHF
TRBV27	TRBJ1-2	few	CASSLQGPGGYTF
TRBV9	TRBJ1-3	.	CASSVSPGAGGNTIYF
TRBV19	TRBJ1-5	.	CATRGGTGGQPQHF
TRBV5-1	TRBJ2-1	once	CASSLAGLAGDSSYNEQFF
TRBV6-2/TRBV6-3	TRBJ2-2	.	CASSFPVGPNTGELFF
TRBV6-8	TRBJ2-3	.	CASSYSMRGLIRTDTQYF
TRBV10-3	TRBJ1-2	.	CATRGQGVLSGYTF
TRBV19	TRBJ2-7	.	CASSGAGRAGGRYEQYF
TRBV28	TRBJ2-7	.	CASSFVVDRTTYEQYF
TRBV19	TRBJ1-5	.	CASSIDRAWNQPQHF
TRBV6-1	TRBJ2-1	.	CASSEYRRGRNEQFF
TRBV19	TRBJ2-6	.	CASSAHDTSGANVLTF
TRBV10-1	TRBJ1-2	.	CASSEYRADGYTF
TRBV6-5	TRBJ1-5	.	CATRSQGIHQPQHF
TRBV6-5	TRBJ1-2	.	CASTPDRVNGYTF
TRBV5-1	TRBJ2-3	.	CASSLALDTDTQYF
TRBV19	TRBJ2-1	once	CASTLTSGVYNEQFF
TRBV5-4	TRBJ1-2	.	CASSWGTGNYGYTF
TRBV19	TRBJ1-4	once	CASSPRPGQNNEKLFF